These 15 T cell receptor beta chains came from one sample sequenced in a study of Ad26.COV2.S vaccination and SARS-CoV-2 variants. This table comes from immunoSEQ multiplex PCR, and its TCRdb copy is limited to in-frame clones, with some not included. This sample carries about 400,000 clones, 70% to 90% of them seen once, and the ten largest clones take less than 4.5%. Noted treatment: around 19 received Ad26.COV2.S at low or high dose, single or two shots; about 5 received placebo; per-sample allocation not given. Sampling was done on day 63 after the first vaccine or placebo injection. Here the sequenced sample was peripheral blood, taken in a trial of Ad26.COV2.S vaccine versus placebo. These receptors were taken from a person aged 18-65 years who received the Ad26.COV2.S COVID-19 vaccine or a placebo.

CDR3 sequence (DNA): TGTGCCTGGAGTACTGACGGACAGAACTCTGGAAACACCATATATTTT. It encodes CAWSTDGQNSGNTIYF. V and J are TRBV30 and TRBJ1-3, with a weak D call TRBD1 (6 bases). V was cut by 2 bases and J by 0 bases, with 14 bases left in between. Germline lookup yields CDR1 GTSNPN and CDR2 SVGIG (reference sequence). CDR3 length equals 16 residues. Filled out from reference TRBV30 and TRBJ1-3, the complete variable domain reads SQTIHQWPATLVQPVGSPLSLECTVEGTSNPNLYWYRQAAGRGLQLLFYSVGIGQISSEVPQNLSASRPQDRQFILSSKKLLLSDSGFYLCAWSTDGQNSGNTIYFGEGSWLTVV.

This clone was seen a single time. V is TRBV5-1 and J is TRBJ2-7; D remains unclear. This CDR3 has 15 residues. Germline loops: CDR1 SGHRS, CDR2 YFSETQ. The V end lost 1 base, the J end lost 1 base, and 12 bases lay between the germline ends. CDR3: CASSLTPTESYEQYF. The CDR3 region has the DNA TGCGCCAGCAGCTTGACCCCGACCGAGTCCTACGAGCAGTACTTC. Full variable domain (remainder filled in from reference TRBV5-1 and TRBJ2-7): KAGVTQTPRYLIKTRGQQVTLSCSPISGHRSVSWYQQTPGQGLQFLFEYFSETQRNKGNFPGRFSGRQFSNSRSEMNVSTLELGDSALYLCASSLTPTESYEQYFGPGTRLTVT.

The V and J genes are TRBV29-1 and TRBJ1-1, with D maybe TRBD1 (6 bases). CDR3 length: 13 amino acids. V was clipped by 6 bases and J by 3 bases, with 14 bases between them. Per germline, CDR1 SQVTM and CDR2 ANQGSEA. CDR3 amino acids: CSVLTHRDTEAFF. The DNA for the CDR3 is TGCAGCGTCTTAACCCACAGGGACACTGAAGCTTTCTTT.

The rearrangement uses TRBV7-3 and TRBJ2-6; maybe TRBD1 (5 bases). The germline V gene encodes CDR1 SGHTA and CDR2 FQGTGA. CDR3 length: 18 residues. V gave up 5 bases and J gave up 0 bases, with 17 bases separating them. This CDR3 is CASSPWSGPSSGANVLTF. CDR3 coding DNA: TGTGCCAGCAGCCCGTGGTCAGGGCCGAGCTCTGGGGCCAACGTCCTGACTTTC.

The CDR3 sequence is CASSQDNEKLFF. In DNA form, the CDR3 reads TGTGCCAGCTCCCAGGACAATGAAAAACTGTTTTTT. This chain links TRBV5-4 with TRBJ1-4; D uncertain. Trimming left V 7 bases short and J 5 bases short, with 9 bases between. The CDR3 is 12 amino acids. The germline CDR1 and CDR2 sequences are SGHNT and YYREEE (reference sequence).

The V and J genes are TRBV19 and TRBJ1-2, with D maybe TRBD1 (6 bases). The V and J ends lost 1 base and 2 bases respectively, with 11 bases between them. Germline assignment: CDR1 LNHDA and CDR2 SQIVND (reference sequence). The CDR3 consists of 15 residues. CDR3 sequence reads: CASSIAGARNYGYTF. The CDR3 nucleotides read TGTGCCAGTAGTATAGCAGGGGCTCGAAACTATGGCTACACCTTC.

This chain links TRBV6-2 or TRBV6-3 with TRBJ1-6; TRBD1 is a possible D gene (5 bases). Trimming cost V 2 bases and J 11 bases, with 7 bases left between them. Germline loops: CDR1 MNHEY, CDR2 SVGEGT. The CDR3 is 12 amino acids. The CDR3 nucleotides are TGTGCCAGCAGTTACGACAGTCCACCCCTCCACTTT. Amino acid sequence: CASSYDSPPLHF.

V and J are TRBV27 and TRBJ2-3; D not resolved. This CDR3 comprises 14 residues. Trimming took 4 bases from V and 3 from J, leaving 11 bases between them. The germline V gene encodes CDR1 MNHEY and CDR2 SMNVEV (reference sequence). The CDR3 spells CASSSHSSTDTQYF. In DNA form, the CDR3 reads TGTGCCAGCAGTTCTCACTCCAGTACAGATACGCAGTATTTT.

This rearrangement joins TRBV15 to TRBJ2-3; D gene unclear. V gave up 3 bases and J gave up 8 bases, with 15 bases separating them. The CDR3 length is 14 residues. Looked up from germline, CDR1 is LNHNV and CDR2 is YYDKDF (reference sequence). The DNA for the CDR3 is TGTGCCACCAGCAGTGGTGTGGGCATTGTTACGCAGTATTTT. This encodes CATSSGVGIVTQYF.

The CDR3 DNA sequence: TGTGCCAGCAGCTCAGAAGGAACCTACGAGCAGTACTTC. It yields the protein CASSSEGTYEQYF. This sequence joins TRBV21-1 and TRBJ2-7. TRBV21-1 is assigned pseudogene status. This CDR3 has 13 amino acids.

The V and J genes are TRBV12-3 or TRBV12-4 and TRBJ2-2; D remains ambiguous. This CDR3 comprises 12 residues. V was clipped by 10 bases and J by 5 bases, with 11 bases between them. The CDR3 nucleotides are TGTGCCACCATATCTAGGACCGGGGAGCTGTTTTTT. It translates to CATISRTGELFF.

The chain carries TRBV7-9 and TRBJ2-3; 7 nucleotides agree with TRBD1. This CDR3 is built from 12 residues. Per the germline V gene, CDR1 is SEHNR and CDR2 is FQNEAQ (reference sequence). Trimming at V came to 6 bases and at J to 14 bases, leaving 11 bases not matched to a gene. The CDR3 sequence: CASRERQGPGYF. For the CDR3, the DNA is TGTGCCAGCAGGGAACGACAGGGTCCTGGGTATTTT.

The genes are TRBV7-9 and TRBJ1-4; maybe TRBD1 (5 bases). The CDR3 spans 15 residues. Trimming stripped 5 bases from V and 10 bases from J, with 20 bases between. Germline CDR1 SEHNR, CDR2 FQNEAQ (reference sequence). The CDR3 sequence: CASSAVDTLLAKLFF. The CDR3, as DNA: TGTGCCAGCAGCGCAGTGGACACCTTACTTGCAAAACTGTTTTTT.

The chain is built from TRBV27 and TRBJ2-7; TRBD1 matches at 12 bases. The V gene end was trimmed by 8 bases and the J gene end by 6 bases; junction bases not matched to a gene: 11. The CDR3 sequence is 15 residues long. Germline V gives CDR1 MNHEY, CDR2 SMNVEV (reference sequence). CDR3 DNA: TGTGCCAGCCGTGAATTGGGACAGGGGGCCTCCGAGCAGTACTTC. Protein sequence: CASRELGQGASEQYF.

This chain connects TRBV21-1 to TRBJ2-7; TRBD2 is the table's D call, not checked against the DNA. TRBV21-1 is labeled a pseudogene. The CDR3 length is 15 residues. CDR3 sequence: CASSKARCGGGEQYF. The CDR3 coding sequence is TGTGCCAGCAGCAAAGCGCGGTGCGGGGGGGGTGAGCAGTACTTC.